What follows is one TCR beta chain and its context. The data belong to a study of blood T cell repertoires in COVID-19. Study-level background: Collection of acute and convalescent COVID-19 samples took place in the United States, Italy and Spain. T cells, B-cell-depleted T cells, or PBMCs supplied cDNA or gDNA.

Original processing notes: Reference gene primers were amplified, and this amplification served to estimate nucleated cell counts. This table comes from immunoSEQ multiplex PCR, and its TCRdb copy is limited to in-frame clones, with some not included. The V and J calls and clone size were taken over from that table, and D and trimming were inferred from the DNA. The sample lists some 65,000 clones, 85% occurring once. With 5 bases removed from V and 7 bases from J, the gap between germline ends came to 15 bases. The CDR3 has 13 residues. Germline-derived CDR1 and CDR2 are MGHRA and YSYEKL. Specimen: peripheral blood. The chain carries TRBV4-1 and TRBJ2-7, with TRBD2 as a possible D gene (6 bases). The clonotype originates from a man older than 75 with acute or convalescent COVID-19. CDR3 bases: TGCGCCAGCAGCACGCGGAGGGGTTCAGAGCAGTACTTC. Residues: CASSTRRGSEQYF.